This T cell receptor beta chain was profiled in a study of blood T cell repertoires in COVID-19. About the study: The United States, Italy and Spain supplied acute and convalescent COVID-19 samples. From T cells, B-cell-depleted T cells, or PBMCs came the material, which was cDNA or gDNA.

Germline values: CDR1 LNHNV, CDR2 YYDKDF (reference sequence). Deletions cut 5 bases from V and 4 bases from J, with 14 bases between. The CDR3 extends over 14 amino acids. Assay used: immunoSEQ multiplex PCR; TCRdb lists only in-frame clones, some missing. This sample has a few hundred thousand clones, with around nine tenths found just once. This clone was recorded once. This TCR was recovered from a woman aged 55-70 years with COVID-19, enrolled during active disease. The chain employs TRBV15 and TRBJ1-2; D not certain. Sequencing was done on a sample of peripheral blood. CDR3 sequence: CATSPHGNSYGYTF. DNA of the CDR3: TGTGCCACCAGCCCCCACGGAAACAGCTATGGCTACACCTTC.